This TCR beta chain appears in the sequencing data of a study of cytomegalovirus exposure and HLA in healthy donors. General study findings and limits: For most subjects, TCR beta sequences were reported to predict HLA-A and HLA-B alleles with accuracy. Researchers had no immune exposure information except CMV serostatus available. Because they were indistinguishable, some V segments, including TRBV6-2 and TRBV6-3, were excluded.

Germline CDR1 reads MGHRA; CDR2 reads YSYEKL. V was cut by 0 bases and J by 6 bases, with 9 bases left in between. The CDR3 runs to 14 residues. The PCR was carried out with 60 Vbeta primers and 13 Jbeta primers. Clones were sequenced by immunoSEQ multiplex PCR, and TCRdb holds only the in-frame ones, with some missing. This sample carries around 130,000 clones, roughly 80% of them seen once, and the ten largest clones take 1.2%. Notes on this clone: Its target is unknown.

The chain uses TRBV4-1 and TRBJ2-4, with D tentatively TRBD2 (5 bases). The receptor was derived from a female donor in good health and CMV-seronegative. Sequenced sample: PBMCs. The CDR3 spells CASSQEPGLNIQYF. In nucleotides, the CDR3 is TGCGCCAGCAGCCAAGAACCAGGACTAAACATTCAGTACTTC.